These T cell receptor beta chains were read from a single sample in a study of shared clonotypes between healthy human individuals. Sequencing was performed with immunoSEQ multiplex PCR; in TCRdb, only in-frame clones are kept and a portion is missing. The sample includes some 1.5 million clones, 95% to 99% of them seen just once. The sequenced sample was naive CD4+ T cells sorted from blood. Source of these receptors: a young man in good health. CDR3s include the opening cysteine and the closing phenylalanine or tryptophan. A D gene is named only where the DNA matches it firmly. Clone size is given for some rows only: seen once, a few or many times, or a class if the clone is expanded.

V gene	J gene	D gene	clone size	CDR3 protein	CDR3 DNA
TRBV4-1	TRBJ2-7	TRBD1	-	CASSQLLTGQGYEQYF	TGCGCCAGCAGCCAACTTTTGACAGGGCAGGGGTACGAGCAGTACTTC
TRBV18	TRBJ2-1	TRBD2	-	CASSPGGNEQFF	TGTGCCAGCTCACCGGGGGGGAATGAGCAGTTCTTC
TRBV7-2	TRBJ2-2	-	-	CASSTRNTGELFF	TGTGCCAGCAGCACCCGGAACACCGGGGAGCTGTTTTTT
TRBV30	TRBJ2-5	TRBD2	-	CAWQLAGGLRETQYF	TGTGCCTGGCAACTAGCGGGAGGTCTGAGAGAGACCCAGTACTTC
TRBV6-6	TRBJ2-3	TRBD2	-	CASNSAGPYTDTQYF	TGTGCCAGCAACTCAGCGGGGCCCTACACAGATACGCAGTATTTT
TRBV9	TRBJ2-7	-	-	CASSVGPRRGSHEQYF	TGTGCCAGCAGCGTTGGCCCTAGGAGGGGTAGCCACGAGCAGTACTTC
TRBV6-5	TRBJ1-1	-	-	CASRTQGGDTEAFF	TGTGCCAGCAGGACCCAGGGAGGGGACACTGAAGCTTTCTTT
TRBV12-1	TRBJ2-3	-	-	CASTRPPRRTTDTQYF	TGTGCCAGCACACGACCCCCGAGACGGACCACAGATACGCAGTATTTT
TRBV11-2	TRBJ1-1	-	-	CASSLLSEAFF	TGTGCCAGCAGCTTATTGTCCGAAGCTTTCTTT
TRBV9	TRBJ2-7	TRBD1	-	CASSVGTGAAEQYF	TGTGCCAGCAGCGTGGGGACAGGGGCGGCCGAGCAGTACTTC
TRBV19	TRBJ1-5	-	-	CASLQGMGNQPQHF	TGTGCCAGTCTTCAGGGGATGGGCAATCAGCCCCAGCATTTT
TRBV25-1	TRBJ1-1	TRBD1	-	CASSPTTGGNTEAFF	TGTGCCAGCAGTCCGACGACAGGGGGGAACACTGAAGCTTTCTTT
TRBV6-1	TRBJ2-1	-	-	CASSETYEQFF	TGTGCCAGCAGTGAAACGTATGAGCAGTTCTTC
TRBV5-1	TRBJ1-1	TRBD1	-	CASSYEAGGTEAFF	TGCGCCAGCAGCTATGAGGCAGGGGGCACTGAAGCTTTCTTT
TRBV5-1	TRBJ2-1	-	once	CASSPMVTRDHNEQFF	TGCGCCAGCAGTCCAATGGTGACTAGGGATCACAATGAGCAGTTCTTC
TRBV18	TRBJ2-1	TRBD2	-	CASSPPQGGSFSYNEQFF	TGTGCCAGCTCACCACCCCAAGGCGGGAGCTTTTCCTACAATGAGCAGTTCTTC
TRBV5-1	TRBJ2-1	-	-	CASSTPSNEQFF	TGCGCCAGCAGCACCCCCTCCAATGAGCAGTTCTTC
TRBV29-1	TRBJ2-3	-	-	CSVRPRHNTDTQYF	TGCAGCGTGCGTCCGCGCCACAACACAGATACGCAGTATTTT